This section outlines one T cell receptor beta chain sequence together with its context. The data were produced by immunoSEQ multiplex PCR, yet TCRdb's version contains in-frame clones alone and is incomplete. The sample shows 75,000 to 90,000 clones, roughly 90% of them seen only once. This record belongs to a study of control samples from healthy donors and cancer patients. The sequence derives from a man in his forties or fifties in good health. Sequencing input: blood.

CDR3 amino acids: CASTRGGRGELFF. The CDR3 DNA follows: TGTGCCAGCACGAGAGGGGGGCGCGGGGAGCTGTTTTTT. The V gene is TRBV6-5, the J gene TRBJ2-2; the D gene could be TRBD1 or TRBD2 (6 bases each). Trimming took off 7 bases at V and 7 bases at J, with 13 bases between the two ends. The length of the CDR3 is 13 residues. In germline, CDR1 is MNHEY, CDR2 SVGAGI.